This entry is about one T cell receptor beta chain. What it recognizes is unknown. Cells designated naive CD8 were CD45RO-negative and were positively selected for CCR7, with terminally differentiated effector memory CD45RA+ cells excluded. The data stem from a study of shared clonotypes between healthy human individuals. Across the whole study: Each donor contributed plates that comprised three CD4 naive, three CD4 memory, two CD8 naive and one CD8 memory. Study-wide findings and caveats: Generation probabilities were higher for clonotypes shared across all four sorted-subset donors than for unshared ones. Enrolling few donors narrowed the genetic and exposure-history diversity that was represented.

This was a deep-level run. This table comes from immunoSEQ multiplex PCR, and its TCRdb copy is limited to in-frame clones, with some not included. The table has about 680,000 clones, under 95% seen once. The CDR3 is 14 residues long. V shed 4 bases and J shed 8 bases, with 14 bases lying between them. The germline CDR1 and CDR2 sequences are SGHTA and FQGNSA. This sequence joins TRBV7-2 and TRBJ1-4; the D gene is possibly TRBD1 (6 bases). Sequenced: naive CD8+ T cells sorted from blood. This TCR was recovered from a man aged 25-45 years in good health. CDR3 sequence reads: CASSSLLQGEKLFF. The CDR3, as DNA: TGTGCCAGCAGCTCCCTATTACAGGGAGAAAAACTGTTTTTT.